This TCR beta chain was documented in a study of blood T cell repertoires in COVID-19. Turning to the study itself: The samples span acute and convalescent COVID-19 from the United States, Italy and Spain.

CDR3 length equals 15 residues. With V trimmed by 5 bases and J by 3 bases, 8 bases remained unmatched. CDR1 and CDR2 (germline): LNHDA, SQIVND (reference sequence). In the source study's methods: Quantification of nucleated cells was approximated via reference gene primer amplification. Using immunoSEQ multiplex PCR, the repertoire was profiled, and TCRdb retains in-frame clones only, with some absent. That table furnishes V, J and clone size, whereas the DNA furnished D and trimming. Of around 220,000 clones listed, about 84% are singletons. Individuals aged about 18 to 100 years were recruited from 20 to 25 US areas. Self-reported history from a screening survey and questionnaire set each donor's cohort.

The receptor's source is a woman aged 40 to 50 with acute COVID-19. Sequenced sample: PBMCs or T cells enriched from blood (not recorded which). The chain joins TRBV19 to TRBJ2-7; TRBD1 matches 9 bases. The CDR3 reads CASSLLGQGIYEQYF. CDR3 nucleotides: TGTGCCAGTAGTTTACTCGGACAGGGGATCTACGAGCAGTACTTC. Full variable domain (missing parts from reference TRBV19 and TRBJ2-7): DGGITQSPKYLFRKEGQNVTLSCEQNLNHDAMYWYRQDPGQGLRLIYYSQIVNDFQKGDIAEGYSVSREKKESFPLTVTSAQKNPTAFYLCASSLLGQGIYEQYFGPGTRLTVT.